Shown below are 6 T cell receptor beta chains from a single sample sequenced in a study of response to subunit inactivated influenza vaccine. Via MiXCR, TCRdb re-called the RT-PCR reads, giving one row per CDR3 protein. The profile shows about 650,000 distinct CDR3 sequences, 15% to 18% of them singletons. Specimen: PBMCs from blood, collected 11 to 12 days after vaccination. Receptor source: a man aged 45-65 years who received an inactivated influenza vaccine.

V and J are TRBV4-3 and TRBJ2-7; D gene unclear. V was pared by 0 bases and J by 6 bases, with 15 bases between. CDR1 and CDR2 (germline): LGHNA, YSLEER. This CDR3 contains 15 residues. This CDR3 reads CASSQDGSRVGEQYF. The DNA for the CDR3 is TGCGCCAGCAGCCAAGATGGTAGTAGAGTCGGCGAGCAGTACTTC.

This clonotype occurred a few times. This chain connects TRBV7-2 to TRBJ2-7; no definite D call. Trimming stripped 1 base from V and 3 bases from J, with 16 bases between. This CDR3 is 16 amino acids long. Per germline, CDR1 SGHTA and CDR2 FQGNSA. CDR3 sequence reads: CASSLGYSPGIYEQYF. The CDR3 nucleotides read TGTGCCAGCAGCTTAGGTTATTCCCCGGGCATCTACGAGCAGTACTTC.

CDR3 amino acids: CASIADSGELFF. The CDR3 DNA follows: TGTGCCAGCATCGCGGACAGCGGGGAGCTGTTTTTT. This chain links TRBV4-2 with TRBJ2-2, with D possibly TRBD1 on 6 matching bases. The CDR3 length is 12 residues. CDR1 and CDR2 (germline): LGHNA, YNFKEQ. V dropped 7 bases and J dropped 7 bases, with 10 bases sitting between them.

The gene calls are TRBV27 and TRBJ2-3, with D possibly TRBD1 on 5 matching bases. Looked up from germline, CDR1 is MNHEY and CDR2 is SMNVEV (reference sequence). V was cut by 2 bases and J by 7 bases, with 16 bases left in between. CDR3 size: 15 residues. CDR3 protein: CASSLSLQGVNTQYF. CDR3 in DNA: TGTGCCAGCAGTTTAAGTCTCCAGGGTGTAAATACGCAGTATTTT.

The rearrangement uses TRBV4-3 and TRBJ2-1; tentatively, D is TRBD1 (5 bases). CDR1 and CDR2 (germline): LGHNA, YSLEER. The CDR3 contains 15 residues. V was clipped by 1 base and J by 5 bases, with 12 bases between them. The DNA for the CDR3 is TGCGCCAGCAGCCAAGTGATCCAGGGAAACAATGAGCAGTTCTTC. Translation gives CASSQVIQGNNEQFF.

The chain has TRBV3-1 and TRBJ2-5, with 12 bases identical to TRBD1. J gave up 6 bases and V 0 bases, and 5 bases lay outside the gene matches. The CDR3 is 16 amino acids. Per the germline V gene, CDR1 is LGHDT and CDR2 is YNNKEL (reference sequence). Here the CDR3 reads CASSQDLGQGAKTQYF. DNA of the CDR3: TGTGCCAGCAGCCAAGATCTGGGACAGGGGGCAAAGACCCAGTACTTC.